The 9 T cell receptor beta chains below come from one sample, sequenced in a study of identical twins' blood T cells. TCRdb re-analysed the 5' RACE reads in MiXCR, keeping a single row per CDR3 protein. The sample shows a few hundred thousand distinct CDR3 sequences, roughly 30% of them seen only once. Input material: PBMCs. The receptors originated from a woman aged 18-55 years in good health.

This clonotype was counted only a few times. For the CDR3, the DNA is TGCAGTGCTAGACGGCGGACGAACACTGAAGCTTTCTTT. Protein: CSARRRTNTEAFF. The rearrangement joins TRBV20-1 to TRBJ1-1; D is unresolved. Looked up from germline, CDR1 is DFQATT and CDR2 is SNEGSKA (reference sequence). This CDR3 has 13 amino acids. Trimming took off 2 bases at V and 1 base at J, with 8 bases between the two ends.

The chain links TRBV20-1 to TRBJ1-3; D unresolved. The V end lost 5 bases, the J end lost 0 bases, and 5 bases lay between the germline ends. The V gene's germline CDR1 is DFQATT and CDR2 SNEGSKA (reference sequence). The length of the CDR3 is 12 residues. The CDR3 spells CSAFGSGNTIYF. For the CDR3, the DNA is TGCAGTGCTTTCGGCTCTGGAAACACCATATATTTT.

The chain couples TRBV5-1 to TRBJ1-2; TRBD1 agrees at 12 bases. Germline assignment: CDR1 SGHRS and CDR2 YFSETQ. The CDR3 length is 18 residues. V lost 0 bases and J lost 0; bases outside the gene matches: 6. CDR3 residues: CASSLDPGQGATNYGYTF. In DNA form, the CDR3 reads TGCGCCAGCAGCTTGGACCCGGGACAGGGGGCTACTAACTATGGCTACACCTTC. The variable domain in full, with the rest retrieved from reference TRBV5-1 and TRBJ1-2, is KAGVTQTPRYLIKTRGQQVTLSCSPISGHRSVSWYQQTPGQGLQFLFEYFSETQRNKGNFPGRFSGRQFSNSRSEMNVSTLELGDSALYLCASSLDPGQGATNYGYTFGSGTRLTVV.

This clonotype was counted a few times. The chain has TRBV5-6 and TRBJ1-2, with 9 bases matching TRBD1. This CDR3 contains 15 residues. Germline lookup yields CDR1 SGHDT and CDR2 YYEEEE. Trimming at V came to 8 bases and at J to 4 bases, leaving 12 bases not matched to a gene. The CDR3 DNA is TGTGCCAGTAATCCACAGGGGGCGATCGGCTATGGCTACACCTTC. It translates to CASNPQGAIGYGYTF.

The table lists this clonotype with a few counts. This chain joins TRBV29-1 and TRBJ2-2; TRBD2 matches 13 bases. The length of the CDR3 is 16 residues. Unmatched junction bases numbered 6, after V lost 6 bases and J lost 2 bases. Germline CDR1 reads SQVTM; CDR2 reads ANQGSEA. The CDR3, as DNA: TGCAGCGTCAGGACTAGCGGGGGCCCTAACACCGGGGAGCTGTTTTTT. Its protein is CSVRTSGGPNTGELFF.

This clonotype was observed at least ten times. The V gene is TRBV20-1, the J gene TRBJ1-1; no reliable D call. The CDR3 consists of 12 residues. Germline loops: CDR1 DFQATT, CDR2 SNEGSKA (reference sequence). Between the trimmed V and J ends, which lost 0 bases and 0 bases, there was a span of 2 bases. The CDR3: CSARDLNTEAFF. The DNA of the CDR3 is TGCAGTGCTAGAGATTTGAACACTGAAGCTTTCTTT.

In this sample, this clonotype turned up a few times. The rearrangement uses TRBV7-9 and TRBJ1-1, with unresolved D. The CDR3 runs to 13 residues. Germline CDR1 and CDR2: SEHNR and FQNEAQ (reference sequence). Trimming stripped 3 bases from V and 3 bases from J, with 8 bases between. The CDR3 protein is CASSFQADTEAFF. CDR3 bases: TGTGCCAGCAGCTTCCAGGCTGACACTGAAGCTTTCTTT.

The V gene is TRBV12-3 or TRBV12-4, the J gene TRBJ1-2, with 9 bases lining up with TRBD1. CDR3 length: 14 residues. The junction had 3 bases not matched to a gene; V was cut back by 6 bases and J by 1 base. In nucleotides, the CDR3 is TGTGCCAGCAGGGAGACAGGGGGTAACTATGGCTACACCTTC. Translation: CASRETGGNYGYTF.

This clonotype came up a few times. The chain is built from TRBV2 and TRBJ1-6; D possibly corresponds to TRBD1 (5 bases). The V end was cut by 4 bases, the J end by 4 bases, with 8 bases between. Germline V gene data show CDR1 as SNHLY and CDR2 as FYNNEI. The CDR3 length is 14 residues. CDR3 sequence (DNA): TGTGCCAGCAGTGCGGGGGGTTATAATTCACCCCTCCACTTT. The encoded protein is CASSAGGYNSPLHF.